Below, 20 T cell receptor beta chains from the same sample are listed, as sequenced in a study of T cell repertoires in cytomegalovirus infection (dated by TCRdb to the late 2010s). The sequencer listed for this sample is Illumina HiSeq 1500. The public reads were quality trimmed at Q25 with fastp and then assembled into clones with MiXCR by TCRdb, keeping productive beta chains. Rows are unified per CDR3 protein, each entry keeping the most common DNA and genes. The sample records roughly 350,000 distinct CDR3 sequences, about 34% of which are singletons. Jointly, the top ten make up roughly 13% of the sample. The treatment or condition tag for this specimen amounts to: in vitro stimulation with specific CMV peptide epitopes to enrich CMV-specific T cells. These receptors are not linked to any known antigen. The material was cultured PBMCs, obtained from culture after CMV antigen stimulation. Source of these receptors: a human donor in good health (CMV status not recorded). Some clones in this sample may be carry-over from other donors' samples.

This clonotype was found a few times. The chain carries TRBV10-3 and TRBJ2-1; TRBD2 matches at 8 bases. The length of the CDR3 is 14 residues. V lost 9 bases to trimming and J lost 6 bases; unmatched junction nucleotides: 10. CDR1 is ENHRY and CDR2 is SYGVKD in the germline V gene. The CDR3 loop is CAILGASGPNEQFF. The CDR3 bases are TGTGCCATACTGGGAGCTAGCGGGCCCAATGAGCAGTTCTTC.

The gene calls are TRBV7-8 and TRBJ2-2; 9 bases align to TRBD1. Germline V gene data show CDR1 as SGHVS and CDR2 as FQNEAQ. The CDR3 totals 14 residues. Trimming removed 6 bases from V and 4 bases from J; junction bases left unmatched: 3. The CDR3 region has the DNA TGTGCCAGCAGACGGACAGGGGTCACCGGGGAGCTGTTTTTT. This encodes CASRRTGVTGELFF.

The chain couples TRBV6-6 to TRBJ1-2; D might be TRBD1 (5 bases). This CDR3 is 16 amino acids long. Trimming shortened V by 4 bases and J by 1 base, and 16 bases separated the two germline ends. Germline V gene sequence: CDR1 MNHNY, CDR2 SVGAGI (reference sequence). CDR3 nucleotides: TGTGCCAGCAGTTCCCCCAGGGCCTTTGTTAACTATGGCTACACCTTC. It codes for CASSSPRAFVNYGYTF.

The CDR3 region has the DNA TGTGCCAGCAGCTTAGGACTAGCGGGCACCGGGGAGCTGTTTTTT. Its protein product is CASSLGLAGTGELFF. V is TRBV7-2 and J is TRBJ2-2; TRBD2 agrees at 10 bases. CDR1 and CDR2 (germline): SGHTA, FQGNSA. The CDR3 extends over 15 amino acids. V was clipped by 1 base and J by 4 bases; unmatched bases: 0.

A few counts support this clonotype. The V gene is TRBV28, the J gene TRBJ1-6, with D perhaps TRBD1 (6 bases). Germline CDR1 MDHEN, CDR2 SYDVKM. With 4 bases removed from V and 1 base from J, the gap between germline ends came to 11 bases. The CDR3 covers 16 residues. Here the CDR3 reads CASSSGTTSYNSPLHF. CDR3 DNA sequence: TGTGCCAGCAGTTCGGGGACAACTTCCTATAATTCACCCCTCCACTTT.

This clonotype was detected only a few times. The chain joins TRBV12-3 or TRBV12-4 to TRBJ2-7; D unclear. V lost 4 bases, J lost 6 bases, and 19 bases lay in between. The CDR3 runs 15 residues. CDR3 sequence: CASSSRLPPIGEQYV. DNA of the CDR3: TGTGCCAGCAGTTCCCGACTCCCCCCAATTGGCGAGCAGTACGTC.

This chain joins TRBV20-1 and TRBJ1-3, with no clear D. The CDR3 runs 13 residues. The germline V and J ends were trimmed by 3 bases and 3 bases, with 9 bases remaining between them. Germline V CDR1 and CDR2: DFQATT, SNEGSKA (reference sequence). CDR3 residues: CSASILFGNTIYF. In DNA form, the CDR3 reads TGCAGTGCTAGCATCTTATTTGGAAACACCATATATTTT.

The genes are TRBV27 and TRBJ2-3; D gene uncertain. Germline V CDR1 and CDR2: MNHEY, SMNVEV (reference sequence). The ends were cut back, 3 bases at V and 0 bases at J, with 4 bases in the middle. There are 13 residues in the CDR3. The CDR3 protein is CASSFASTDTQYF. CDR3 DNA: TGTGCCAGCAGTTTCGCTAGCACAGATACGCAGTATTTT.

A word on this clonotype: Mismatch with germline at one junction end may stem from a read error. J is TRBJ1-4 and V is TRBV12-3 or TRBV12-4; the match to TRBD1 covers 8 bases. The CDR3 totals 15 residues. In nucleotides, the CDR3 is TGTGCCAGCACCCGCCCGGGACAGGCTAATGAAAGACTGTTTTTT. It translates to CASTRPGQANERLFF.

The chain has TRBV19 and TRBJ2-4; TRBD2 agrees at 7 bases. The CDR3 is 17 residues long. CDR1 LNHDA and CDR2 SQIVND come from the germline V gene (reference sequence). The ends lost 3 bases at V and 4 bases at J; junction bases unmatched: 12. The CDR3 bases are TGTGCCAGTAGTATGATGGCGGGAGAGGGAACTAAAAACATTCAGTACTTC. Its protein is CASSMMAGEGTKNIQYF.

The V call is TRBV28, the J call TRBJ1-3; unclear D gene. Trimming left V 7 bases short and J 3 bases short, with 7 bases between. CDR3 size: 12 residues. Germline V gene sequence: CDR1 MDHEN, CDR2 SYDVKM. CDR3 DNA sequence: TGTGCCAGCAATGTTGGTGGAAACACCATATATTTT. The encoded protein is CASNVGGNTIYF.

This chain links TRBV29-1 with TRBJ2-7; 9 bases are a match to TRBD2. The CDR3 covers 15 residues. Looked up from germline, CDR1 is SQVTM and CDR2 is ANQGSEA. V shed 1 base, J shed 2 bases, and the junction held 6 bases outside the gene matches. The chain's CDR3 is CSVEVPSGAPYEQYF. CDR3 nucleotides: TGCAGCGTTGAAGTCCCTAGCGGGGCCCCCTACGAGCAGTACTTC.

This clonotype showed up just a few times. The J gene is TRBJ2-2, the V gene TRBV11-3; 12 bases match TRBD2. The CDR3 covers 15 residues. The ends lost 5 bases at V and 5 bases at J; junction bases unmatched: 3. Germline V gene data show CDR1 as SGHNT and CDR2 as YENEEA. The CDR3 reads CASSRTSGATGELFF. Written as DNA, the CDR3 is TGTGCCAGCAGCAGGACTAGCGGGGCTACCGGGGAGCTGTTTTTT.

The V gene is TRBV7-9, the J gene TRBJ1-1; tentatively, D is TRBD1 (5 bases). CDR1 and CDR2 (germline): SEHNR, FQNEAQ (reference sequence). This CDR3 contains 13 residues. V was clipped by 0 bases and J by 11 bases, with 13 bases between them. CDR3 nucleotide sequence: TGTGCCAGCAGCTTAGCTGATAGGGGAATGGCTTTCTTT. Its translation is CASSLADRGMAFF.

This clonotype was seen a few times. The chain joins TRBV7-2 to TRBJ2-7; 9 bases match TRBD2. Per germline, CDR1 SGHTA and CDR2 FQGNSA. This CDR3 region has 14 residues. Losses at the gene ends were 5 bases for V and 2 bases for J; bases not matched to a gene: 4. The CDR3 DNA reads as TGTGCCAGCAGCGCACTAGCGGGCCCCTACGAGCAGTACTTC. This translates into CASSALAGPYEQYF.

This clonotype occurred a few times. The genes are TRBV7-8 and TRBJ2-1; D not resolved. The germline gives CDR1 SGHVS, CDR2 FQNEAQ. This CDR3 spans 12 amino acids. Between the trimmed V and J ends, which lost 1 base and 10 bases, there was a span of 8 bases. This CDR3 is CASSLVAIEQFF. The CDR3, as DNA: TGTGCCAGCAGCTTAGTGGCCATCGAGCAGTTCTTC.

The chain has TRBV12-3 or TRBV12-4 and TRBJ2-1; TRBD2 aligns across 14 bases. J was trimmed by 6 bases and V by 2 bases; bases with no gene match: 3. This CDR3 has 16 residues. This chain's CDR3 is CASSLPGLAGANEQFF. The CDR3 region has the DNA TGTGCCAGCAGTTTACCGGGACTAGCGGGAGCCAATGAGCAGTTCTTC.

This clonotype was seen only a few times. This rearrangement joins TRBV7-2 to TRBJ2-1; D remains unclear. V shed 5 bases and J shed 9 bases, with 11 bases lying between them. Per germline, CDR1 SGHTA and CDR2 FQGNSA. There are 12 residues in the CDR3. The CDR3: CASSRDRVEQFF. In nucleotides, the CDR3 is TGTGCCAGCAGCCGCGACCGAGTTGAGCAGTTCTTC.

The chain links TRBV20-1 to TRBJ1-5, with a possible D match to TRBD1 (6 bases). Trimming removed 5 bases at V and 3 bases at J, with 20 bases between. CDR1 and CDR2 from the germline V gene are DFQATT and SNEGSKA (reference sequence). This CDR3 spans 16 amino acids. DNA for the CDR3: TGCAGTGCTGGAGGGGGGGAGACCTTATTCAATCAGCCCCAGCATTTT. As protein: CSAGGGETLFNQPQHF.

The chain carries TRBV27 and TRBJ1-1; 7 nucleotides match TRBD1. Unmatched junction bases numbered 5, after V lost 6 bases and J lost 1 base. This CDR3 contains 14 residues. The germline V gene encodes CDR1 MNHEY and CDR2 SMNVEV (reference sequence). The DNA of the CDR3 is TGTGCCAGCAGCCTAAGGGGGCGGAACACTGAAGCTTTCTTT. As protein: CASSLRGRNTEAFF.